This record looks at one T cell receptor (beta chain) sequence and its context. Its antigen is not identified. The entry originates in a study of cytomegalovirus exposure and HLA in healthy donors. Study-wide background: Researchers previously reported finding fewer than 120 million unique TCR beta sequences from about 170 million T cells. Ancestry clustering placed 70% to 85% of over 300 genotyped donors in the Caucasian-associated cluster.

The CDR3 is 13 amino acids. CDR1 and CDR2 from the germline V gene are MDHEN and SYDVKM. V lost 8 bases to trimming and J lost 0 bases, with 10 bases between them. General observations from the study: Roughly even sequencing depth across donors was the assumption behind the presence/absence analyses.

The PCR had 60 Vbeta and 13 Jbeta primers. Sequencing was performed with immunoSEQ multiplex PCR; in TCRdb, only in-frame clones are kept and a portion is missing. The sample's table shows tens of thousands of clones. The sample comprised PBMCs. The clonotype comes from a man aged 25-45 years in good health and CMV-seronegative. This chain joins TRBV28 and TRBJ1-1; D is ambiguous. DNA of the CDR3: TGTGCCAGCGGCGGGCTAATGAACACTGAAGCTTTCTTT. It codes for CASGGLMNTEAFF.